This entry describes one TCR beta chain. This clonotype was observed a handful of times. It lacks a known antigen. One base away there is no much larger clone; base qualities are not given. All donors were healthy Caucasians. Three pairs of female monozygotic twins, all aged roughly 18 to 29 years, were included in the twin cohort. Peripheral blood mononuclear cells were the source from which RNA for the TCR libraries was isolated. Library preparation was by 5' RACE. Sequencing was performed on an Illumina HiSeq 2000. A universal primer binding site was introduced by template switching, and a unique molecular identifier was present in the final cDNA, enabling accurate counting of TCR cDNA molecules. First-strand cDNA for TCR alpha and beta chains was synthesized from specific primers in the conserved constant-segment region. Each cDNA library was double barcoded, with a SMART-Mk sample barcode plus Illumina barcodes, to control for contamination. Two successive PCR steps introduced TruSeq adapter sequences along with Illumina sample barcodes. The Illumina HiSeq platform was used with custom primers to sequence TCR alpha and beta cDNA libraries. As for the authors' bioinformatics: Raw reads were processed with MiGEC to extract unique molecular identifiers, and MiXCR was used to determine CDR3 positions. Recombination models were inferred per individual with the repgenHMM and IGoR tools using an EM algorithm. The tcR package in R was used for shared clonotype analysis, with sharing normalized by the product of cloneset sizes. To study raw recombination without the effects of thymic and clonal selection, out-of-frame nonproductive sequences were analyzed. TCRdb redid the processing of the public reads, applying fastp at Q25 and MiXCR, and retained in-frame beta chains. For every CDR3 protein sequence, its rows merge into one entry that carries the most common genes and DNA. TCRdb assigned the V and J calls; the authors' analysis was not used. The sample has fewer than 650,000 distinct CDR3 sequences on record, approximately 10% of them singletons. The leading ten clones occupy 2.5% to 3.5% of the sample.

The CDR3 contains 15 residues, cysteine and phenylalanine counted. Left in the record is the CDR3 DNA by itself, 45 bases read in frame from the first base. CDR1 and CDR2, per the germline V gene (reference sequence), are SEHNR and FQNEAQ. Unmatched junction bases come to 5, with V trimmed by 5 bases and J by 4 bases. The sample belongs to a study of identical twins (dated by TCRdb to 2016 to 2017). About the full investigation: The study deep-sequenced TCR alpha and beta repertoires from monozygotic twins, unrelated adults of various ages and cord blood to test whether fetal clonotypes persist. To rule out contamination, the twin experiments were replicated at different times with different library preparation protocols.

Paper-wide results and their limitations: Fewer insertions were carried by abundant cord blood beta clonotypes, a similar but weaker trend appeared in young adult naive repertoires, and no such trend appeared in memory repertoires. Zero-insertion analyses could be partly confounded by invariant T cells such as MAIT and iNKT, though diverse VJ usage argued against such confounding for most clonotypes. In beta out-of-frame sequences, excess twin sharing was weaker, because having fewer shared sequences lowered the signal-to-noise ratio. In monozygotic twins, recombination models systematically underestimated out-of-frame TCR alpha sharing, but the models matched the sharing seen between unrelated individuals. Because the same donors could not be followed over many years, the conclusions relied on cross-sectional statistical analysis. Compared with coincidental sharing between unrelated individuals, out-of-frame TCR alpha sequences shared between twins had an excess of sequences with low generation probability.

These data were also filed under a second study, of yellow fever vaccine responses in identical twins. As noted in the second study: The T cell response to vaccination in identical twins was reported by the authors to appear partly convergent and partly personalized. In identical twins, the study followed T cell clones that responded to the vaccine with precision.

The chain is made from TRBV7-9 and TRBJ1-4, with 9 bases in between that match TRBD1. The sequenced material came from PBMCs. The receptor comes from a woman aged 18 to 35 in good health. The CDR3 sequence is CASSIQTGGNEKLFF. The DNA sequence is as follows: TGTGCCAGCAGCATACAGACAGGGGGTAATGAAAAACTGTTTTTT. Where the CDR3 stops, the reference TRBV7-9 and TRBJ1-4 genes take over; the full variable domain is DTGVSQNPRHKITKRGQNVTFRCDPISEHNRLYWYRQTLGQGPEFLTYFQNEAQLEKSRLLSDRFSAERPKGSFSTLEIQRTEQGDSAMYLCASSIQTGGNEKLFFGSGTQLSVL.